This is a list of T cell receptor beta chains from one sample in a study of T cell responses to AZD1222 COVID-19 vaccine. The assay was immunoSEQ multiplex PCR, and TCRdb's table has in-frame clones only and misses some. The top ten hold around 2% of the sample, which has tens of thousands of clones, 80% to 90% seen once. The source material was peripheral blood, sampled on day 0 of AZD1222 vaccination. The receptors were sampled from an adult in good health. The CDR3 runs from the conserved cysteine through the conserved F or W. The D gene is left open where the match is weak. Size is omitted from some rows. Given values are once, few, many or a class for expanded clones.

CDR3 length	D gene	J gene	V gene	clone size	CDR3 DNA	CDR3 protein
14	NA	TRBJ1-2	TRBV28	few	TGTGCCACCGTGATCGGGCAGGGGAGGTATGGCTACACCTTC	CATVIGQGRYGYTF
14	NA	TRBJ2-7	TRBV2	NA	TGTGCCAGCAGCGCTGAAAGGGCCTCCTACGAGCAGTACTTC	CASSAERASYEQYF
15	TRBD2	TRBJ2-1	TRBV7-3	NA	TGTGCCAGCAGCCTGGGACTAGCGGGAGAGGGTGAGCAGTTCTTC	CASSLGLAGEGEQFF
17	NA	TRBJ2-2	TRBV27	NA	TGTGCCAGCAGTCTACAGACACATTTCGCGAACACCGGGGAGCTGTTTTTT	CASSLQTHFANTGELFF
17	TRBD2	TRBJ2-7	TRBV13	NA	TGTGCCAGCAGCTTACTAGCGGGGTCGGGGGTCCCCTACGAGCAGTACTTC	CASSLLAGSGVPYEQYF
13	NA	TRBJ1-2	TRBV11-2	NA	TGTGCCAGCAGCGGACGAGGGAACTATGGCTACACCTTC	CASSGRGNYGYTF
14	NA	TRBJ1-1	TRBV29-1	NA	TGCAGCGTTGCGGCACTTTCAGGTGGGTCTGAAGCTTTCTTT	CSVAALSGGSEAFF
15	TRBD1	TRBJ1-3	TRBV28	few	TGTGCCAGCAGTAGAGACAGGGTCACTGGAAACACCATATATTTT	CASSRDRVTGNTIYF
13	NA	TRBJ2-2	TRBV5-1	NA	TGCGCCAGCACTCCACTAGCAACCGGGGAGCTGTTTTTT	CASTPLATGELFF
12	NA	TRBJ2-7	TRBV3-1/TRBV3-2	NA	TGTGCCAGCAGCCAACTAGCGACCGAGCAGTACTTC	CASSQLATEQYF
15	NA	TRBJ2-5	TRBV3-1/TRBV3-2	NA	TGTGCCAGCATCCCCTCCGTAGTCGTCGGGGAGACCCAGTACTTC	CASIPSVVVGETQYF
12	TRBD1	TRBJ1-1	TRBV29-1	NA	TGCAGCGTTGAACGGACAGGGGGCCGAACTTTCTTT	CSVERTGGRTFF
13	TRBD1	TRBJ1-6	TRBV25-1	NA	TGTGCCAGCAGTGGTAAAGACAGGGGCGGGCACCACTTT	CASSGKDRGGHHF
13	NA	TRBJ2-1	TRBV6-2/TRBV6-3	NA	TGTGCCAGCAGCGCCGATCCATTCAATGAGCAGTTCTTC	CASSADPFNEQFF
16	NA	TRBJ1-3	TRBV3-1/TRBV3-2	NA	TGTGCCAGCAGCCAGAGCGCAGACTTCTCTGGAAACACCATATATTTT	CASSQSADFSGNTIYF
14	NA	TRBJ1-5	TRBV27	NA	TGTGCCAGCAGTTTTGGGAGGGCCAATCAGCCCCAGCATTTT	CASSFGRANQPQHF
15	TRBD1	TRBJ1-1	TRBV4-1	once	TGCGCCAGCAGCCAGTCCACAGGGGTTATCACTGAAGCTTTCTTT	CASSQSTGVITEAFF
14	NA	TRBJ1-2	TRBV21-1	NA	TGTGCCAGCAGCAAAGTTCGGCAGAACTATGGCTACACCTTC	CASSKVRQNYGYTF
18	TRBD2	TRBJ2-7	TRBV9	NA	TGTGCCAGCAGCGCTACCCCGAGTGCGAGGAGCGGGACTTACGAGCAGTACTTC	CASSATPSARSGTYEQYF
16	NA	TRBJ2-1	TRBV10-1	NA	TGCGCCAGCAGTGAGTCGGCCGGGAGCCGTGTCAATGAGCAGTTCTTC	CASSESAGSRVNEQFF
16	TRBD1	TRBJ2-5	TRBV19	NA	TGTGCCAGTAGTACCTCCGGGACAGGGGGCTCGAAGACCCAGTACTTC	CASSTSGTGGSKTQYF
17	NA	TRBJ2-2	TRBV5-8	NA	TGTGCCAGCAGCCTGGGGAGGCTAGCTCTGAACACCGGGGAGCTGTTTTTT	CASSLGRLALNTGELFF
13	NA	TRBJ1-1	TRBV11-3	NA	TGTGCCAGCAGCTTAGGTCTCAGCACTGAAGCTTTCTTT	CASSLGLSTEAFF
16	NA	TRBJ2-3	TRBV7-6	NA	TGTGCCAGCAGCTTAGGTTACGGGGGCTCCACAGATACGCAGTATTTT	CASSLGYGGSTDTQYF
13	NA	TRBJ1-1	TRBV21-1	NA	TGTGCCAGCCGCCCAGGGTACGGCACTGAAGCTTTCTTT	CASRPGYGTEAFF
14	TRBD1	TRBJ1-1	TRBV7-6	NA	TGTGCCAGCAGCTCACAGGGGGAAGGGGTCGGTGCTTTCTTT	CASSSQGEGVGAFF
18	TRBD1	TRBJ2-3	TRBV10-3	NA	TGTGCCATCAGTGTATTTTCCCCCGGACAGGGAAGCCCAGATACGCAGTATTTT	CAISVFSPGQGSPDTQYF
13	NA	TRBJ1-1	TRBV19	NA	TGTGCCAGTAGTATCCGGGGGCCCACTGAAGCTTTCTTT	CASSIRGPTEAFF
13	TRBD2	TRBJ2-2	TRBV10-1	NA	TGCGCCAGCAGTGCGCCTAGCGGCGGGGAGCTGTTTTTT	CASSAPSGGELFF
16	NA	TRBJ1-2	TRBV7-9	NA	TGTGCCAGCAGCTTAGGGGAGACCAACATACAACGTGGCTACACCTTC	CASSLGETNIQRGYTF
15	NA	TRBJ2-3	TRBV18	NA	TGTGCCAGCTCACCTTCCCGAGTCTACACAGATACGCAGTATTTT	CASSPSRVYTDTQYF
13	TRBD1	TRBJ2-1	TRBV6-5	NA	TGTGCCAGCAGGGCTACAGGGGGCCGGGGGCAGTTCTTC	CASRATGGRGQFF
16	TRBD1	TRBJ1-4	TRBV15	NA	TGTGCCACCAGCATTAGTCAGGGGACAGGGGGCGAGGAACTGTTTTTT	CATSISQGTGGEELFF
15	TRBD1	TRBJ1-1	TRBV6-6	NA	TGTGCCAGCAGTCCCGGGACAGGGGCGCCCACTGAAGCTTTCTTT	CASSPGTGAPTEAFF
11	NA	TRBJ1-2	TRBV5-6	NA	TGTGCCAGCAGCTTGGGGGGTGGCTACACCTTC	CASSLGGGYTF
15	NA	TRBJ1-5	TRBV10-3	NA	TGTGCCACCAAGTCCGACTTGGTAGGCAATCAGCCCCAGCATTTT	CATKSDLVGNQPQHF
16	TRBD1	TRBJ2-1	TRBV19	NA	TGTGCCAGTAGTGACTACGGGACAGGGATCTACAATGAGCAGTTCTTC	CASSDYGTGIYNEQFF
16	TRBD2	TRBJ2-1	TRBV4-2	NA	TGTGCCAGCAGCCAAGAAGGGGCGGGAGAGTACAATGAGCAGTTCTTC	CASSQEGAGEYNEQFF
14	NA	TRBJ2-7	TRBV6-5	NA	TGTGCCAGCAGTCCCCGGACGTCTGTGGCGGAGCAGTACTTC	CASSPRTSVAEQYF
12	NA	TRBJ1-4	TRBV18	NA	TGTGCCAGCTCACGGGGTAATGAAAAACTGTTTTTT	CASSRGNEKLFF
14	TRBD1	TRBJ2-7	TRBV6-5	NA	TGTGCCAGCAGTTACCGGGACAGGGTCTACGAGCAGTACTTC	CASSYRDRVYEQYF
15	NA	TRBJ2-3	TRBV7-6	NA	TGTGCCAGCAGCCGCGGGTGGGGGAGAACAGATACGCAGTATTTT	CASSRGWGRTDTQYF
17	NA	TRBJ2-3	TRBV9	NA	TGTGCCAGCAGCGTAGCGGGTTCGCGGGTTGGCACAGATACGCAGTATTTT	CASSVAGSRVGTDTQYF
15	NA	TRBJ1-2	TRBV7-8	NA	TGTGCCAGCAGCTTCTCGGCAGGGGCGGACTATGGCTACACCTTC	CASSFSAGADYGYTF
13	NA	TRBJ2-7	TRBV7-8	NA	TGTGCCAGCAGTGTCGACGGAGCTGGGGAGCAGTACTTC	CASSVDGAGEQYF
15	NA	TRBJ2-1	TRBV7-3	NA	TGTGCCAGCAGCTTAGGGGGACCGGGAGCCAATGAGCAGTTCTTC	CASSLGGPGANEQFF
16	NA	TRBJ1-3	TRBV21-1	NA	TGTGCCAGGCCAAATCGACAGGGCAGAATTCGAAACACCATATATTTT	CARPNRQGRIRNTIYF
13	TRBD1	TRBJ1-2	TRBV28	NA	TGTGCCAGCAGGACAGGGCCCTCCTATGGCTACACCTTC	CASRTGPSYGYTF
13	TRBD1	TRBJ2-7	TRBV5-4	NA	TGTGCCAGCAGTTTCGACAGGGACCACGAGCAGTACTTC	CASSFDRDHEQYF
19	NA	TRBJ2-7	TRBV4-1	NA	TGCGCCAGCAGCCAACTATTAGGGGGGGGAAGAGGAGGTCTCTACGAGCAGTACTTC	CASSQLLGGGRGGLYEQYF
14	NA	TRBJ2-3	TRBV29-1	NA	TGCAGCGGGTACAGGGAGCCTTTGGGAGATACGCAGTATTTT	CSGYREPLGDTQYF
14	TRBD1	TRBJ1-4	TRBV27	NA	TGTGCCAGCCGGGGGACAGCGAGTAATGAAAAACTGTTTTTT	CASRGTASNEKLFF
15	NA	TRBJ2-1	TRBV9	NA	TGTGCCAGCAGCGTAGGGTCGGGGGACTACAATGAGCAGTTCTTC	CASSVGSGDYNEQFF
16	TRBD2	TRBJ2-5	TRBV27	NA	TGTGCCAGCAGTTCATTACTAGCGGGGGGCCAAGAGACCCAGTACTTC	CASSSLLAGGQETQYF
15	NA	TRBJ2-1	TRBV15	NA	TGTGCCACCAGCAGGAGGAGGGCCGAGGACAATGAGCAGTTCTTC	CATSRRRAEDNEQFF
21	TRBD2	TRBJ2-3	TRBV5-1	once	TGCGCCAGCAGCTTCCTCCCTCCGACTAGCGGGAGGGCCGGGAGCACAGATACGCAGTATTTT	CASSFLPPTSGRAGSTDTQYF